This is a list of T cell receptor beta chains from one sample in a study of CXCR3-negative and CXCR3-positive naive CD8 T cells. One entry per CDR3 protein, without DNA, is what TCRdb gives after re-calling the 5' RACE reads. This table lists about 92,000 distinct CDR3 sequences. Sequenced sample: naive CXCR3+ CD8+ T cells from blood. These TCRs come from a human donor in good health. Some clones in this sample may be carry-over from other donors' samples. Each CDR3 is given with its conserved first and last residue.

J gene	V gene	CDR3 protein
TRBJ2-3	TRBV12-3/TRBV12-4	CADGTYDTDTQYF
TRBJ2-1	TRBV6-2/TRBV6-3	CASSYYRSGSYNEQFF
TRBJ2-7	TRBV7-2	CASSPPLEYEQYF
TRBJ1-2	TRBV29-1	CSGVDRDYGYTF
TRBJ2-1	TRBV13	CASSPRRGLYNEQFF
TRBJ2-2	TRBV20-1	CSARGLAGGDTGELFF
TRBJ2-7	TRBV28	CASSLGRGPYEQYF
TRBJ2-7	TRBV7-8	CASSLYAGGTVEQYF
TRBJ2-5	TRBV7-9	CASSLPPGTAQETQYF
TRBJ1-2	TRBV5-5	CASSSTGGHNYGYTF
TRBJ2-5	TRBV15	CATSGTGEPQETQYF
TRBJ2-7	TRBV20-1	CSARDKPLSSYEQYF
TRBJ2-1	TRBV10-3	CAIRESGLAGGGEQFF
TRBJ2-7	TRBV3-1	CASSAGQGSSYEQYF
TRBJ2-4	TRBV20-1	CSARFFDRVAKNIQYF
TRBJ2-1	TRBV29-1	CSVEAGTGAYNEQFF
TRBJ1-1	TRBV3-1	CASSQDFANTEAFF
TRBJ1-1	TRBV10-3	CAISRDRGVDGEAFF
TRBJ2-3	TRBV6-5	CASSYSGADTQYF
TRBJ2-5	TRBV10-3	CASKLAGGRETQYF
TRBJ2-7	TRBV7-9	CASSFLLGEQYF
TRBJ1-5	TRBV28	CASSFIPGALHQPQHF
TRBJ2-7	TRBV20-1	CSAGASGNAYEQYF
TRBJ1-1	TRBV7-9	CASSSLTGALNTEAFF
TRBJ2-1	TRBV20-1	CSPGGPSYNEQFF
TRBJ1-5	TRBV21-1	CASSKLLKGASSSEWSQPQHF